These 13 T cell receptor beta chains originate from one sample sequenced in a study of CD8 T cells in ankylosing spondylitis (TCRdb year 2017). Libraries came from 5' RACE. Reads for this sample came from an Illumina HiSeq 2500. TCRdb handled the public reads itself, with Q25 trimming in fastp and clone calling in MiXCR, and kept productive beta chains. Identical CDR3 proteins give one entry, which carries the most common genes and DNA. The sample has 36,000 or so distinct CDR3 sequences on record, more than 9.5% of them singletons. The ten largest clonotypes hold 20% to 25% of the sample. The specimen sequenced was synovial fluid, either unsorted or a sorted T cell fraction (not recorded which). The receptors originated from a male donor with ankylosing spondylitis.

The chain links TRBV27 to TRBJ2-7; 7 nucleotides agree with TRBD2. CDR1 and CDR2 from the germline V gene are MNHEY and SMNVEV (reference sequence). The CDR3 extends over 13 amino acids. V lost 4 bases, J lost 7 bases, and 7 bases stayed unmatched. This CDR3 reads CASSSPGGGEQYF. The CDR3, as DNA: TGTGCCAGCAGTTCCCCTGGGGGGGGTGAGCAGTACTTC.

The DNA of the CDR3 is TGTGCCAGCATCATGGGCGGAAACTCCTACGAGCAGTACTTC. It codes for CASIMGGNSYEQYF. This chain uses TRBV28 with TRBJ2-7; D is unclear. The CDR3 runs to 14 residues. Germline V gene data show CDR1 as MDHEN and CDR2 as SYDVKM. The V end lost 7 bases, the J end lost 0 bases, and 13 bases lay between the germline ends.

The V gene is TRBV27, the J gene TRBJ2-1; no clear D. Germline-derived CDR1 and CDR2 are MNHEY and SMNVEV (reference sequence). V gave up 0 bases and J gave up 5 bases, with 14 bases separating them. The CDR3 sequence is 16 residues long. The CDR3 coding sequence is TGTGCCAGCAGTTTATCCCCGGCTCCCGGCCACAATGAGCAGTTCTTC. Encoded protein: CASSLSPAPGHNEQFF.

This clonotype occurred many times. The J gene is TRBJ2-2, the V gene TRBV11-2; D may be TRBD2 (6 bases). The CDR3 sequence is 17 residues long. Germline CDR1 is SGHAT and CDR2 is FQNNGV. V gave up 2 bases and J gave up 2 bases, with 15 bases separating them. The CDR3 coding sequence is TGTGCCAGCAGCTTACCCGGACTAACTTTCAACACCGGGGAGCTGTTTTTT. Its translation is CASSLPGLTFNTGELFF.

Only a few counts were recorded for this clonotype. This chain links TRBV5-1 with TRBJ2-1, with D possibly matching TRBD2 (6 bases). Deletions cut 2 bases from V and 7 bases from J, with 10 bases between. Germline assignment: CDR1 SGHRS and CDR2 YFSETQ. CDR3 length equals 13 residues. The CDR3 region is CASSFRGFNEQFF. The CDR3 DNA follows: TGCGCCAGCAGCTTTCGGGGGTTTAATGAGCAGTTCTTC.

By share, this clonotype ranks as medium-sized. V is TRBV18 and J is TRBJ1-6, with 12 bases matching TRBD1. The CDR3 is 15 residues long. With V trimmed by 3 bases and J by 9 bases, 3 bases remained unmatched. CDR1 and CDR2 (germline): KGHSH, LQKENI. In DNA, the CDR3 is TGTGCCAGCTCACCGGGACAGGGGGCGGCTTCACCCCTCCACTTT. Residues: CASSPGQGAASPLHF.

The rearrangement uses TRBV27 and TRBJ2-3; 10 positions match TRBD1. The V gene's germline CDR1 is MNHEY and CDR2 SMNVEV (reference sequence). The CDR3 loop spans 15 amino acids. V lost 4 bases and J lost 3; bases outside the gene matches: 4. The CDR3 region has the DNA TGTGCCAGCAGTTCGGGACAGGGGTCGACAGATACGCAGTATTTT. Amino acids: CASSSGQGSTDTQYF.

In this sample, this clonotype turned up many times. The chain has TRBV2 and TRBJ2-5; no definite D call. CDR1 is SNHLY, CDR2 FYNNEI, per germline. The CDR3 consists of 11 residues. V lost 5 bases, J lost 7 bases, and 8 bases lay in between. CDR3 in DNA: TGTGCCAGCAGTACTGGTTCGACCCAGTACTTC. It translates to CASSTGSTQYF.

In its sample, this clonotype was seen a few times. The V call is TRBV2, the J call TRBJ2-7; TRBD1 might be the D (6 bases). The CDR3 covers 13 residues. V lost 4 bases and J lost 4, with 11 bases in between. Per the germline V gene, CDR1 is SNHLY and CDR2 is FYNNEI. The CDR3, as DNA: TGTGCCAGCAGTGTGTTACAGGGATACGAGCAGTACTTC. This sequence encodes CASSVLQGYEQYF.

This clonotype was seen ten or more times. The rearrangement links TRBV28 to TRBJ1-2; D is ambiguous. The germline V and J ends were trimmed by 9 bases and 11 bases, with 16 bases remaining between them. Germline CDR1 and CDR2: MDHEN and SYDVKM. The CDR3 loop spans 11 amino acids. DNA for the CDR3: TGTGCCAGTGGATTTCGCGGGTCATACACCTTC. Amino acid sequence: CASGFRGSYTF.

This clonotype came up a few times. The chain employs TRBV15 and TRBJ1-4; D is undetermined. CDR3 size: 13 residues. Germline-derived CDR1 and CDR2 are LNHNV and YYDKDF (reference sequence). The V end was cut by 3 bases, the J end by 7 bases, with 9 bases between. CDR3 in amino acids: CATSRAGREKLFF. Written as DNA, the CDR3 is TGTGCCACCAGCAGGGCTGGACGTGAAAAACTGTTTTTT.

This clonotype was counted at least ten times. The rearrangement joins TRBV2 to TRBJ1-4; the match to TRBD1 covers 9 bases. The ends lost 6 bases at V and 2 bases at J; junction bases unmatched: 19. Germline assignment: CDR1 SNHLY and CDR2 FYNNEI. The CDR3 spans 20 residues. The CDR3 reads CASRQTPGQGEGVTNEKLFF. As DNA, the CDR3 is TGTGCCAGCAGACAAACGCCGGGACAGGGAGAGGGTGTCACTAATGAAAAACTGTTTTTT.

V gene TRBV5-1 combines with J gene TRBJ2-3; 10 bases match TRBD2. CDR3 length: 16 amino acids. Germline CDR1 is SGHRS and CDR2 is YFSETQ. With 2 bases clipped from V and 2 bases from J, the junction kept 5 bases outside the gene matches. The CDR3 loop reads CASSFRAGGPTDTQYF. The CDR3 nucleotides are TGCGCCAGCAGCTTCCGAGCGGGAGGGCCCACAGATACGCAGTATTTT. The variable domain in full, with the rest retrieved from reference TRBV5-1 and TRBJ2-3, is KAGVTQTPRYLIKTRGQQVTLSCSPISGHRSVSWYQQTPGQGLQFLFEYFSETQRNKGNFPGRFSGRQFSNSRSEMNVSTLELGDSALYLCASSFRAGGPTDTQYFGPGTRLTVL.